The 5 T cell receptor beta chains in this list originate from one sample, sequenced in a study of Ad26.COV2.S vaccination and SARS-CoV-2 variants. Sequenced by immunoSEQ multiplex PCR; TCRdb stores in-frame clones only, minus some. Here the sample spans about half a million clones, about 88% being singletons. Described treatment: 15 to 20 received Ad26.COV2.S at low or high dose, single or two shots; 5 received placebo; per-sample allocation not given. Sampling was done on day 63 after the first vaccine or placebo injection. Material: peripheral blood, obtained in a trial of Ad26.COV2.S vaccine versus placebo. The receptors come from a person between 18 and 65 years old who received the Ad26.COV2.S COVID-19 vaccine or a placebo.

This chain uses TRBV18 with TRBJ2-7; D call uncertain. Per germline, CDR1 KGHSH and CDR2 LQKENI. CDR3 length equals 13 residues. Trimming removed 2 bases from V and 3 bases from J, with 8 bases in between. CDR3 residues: CASSPWRYYEQYF. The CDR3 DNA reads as TGTGCCAGCTCACCATGGCGGTACTACGAGCAGTACTTC.

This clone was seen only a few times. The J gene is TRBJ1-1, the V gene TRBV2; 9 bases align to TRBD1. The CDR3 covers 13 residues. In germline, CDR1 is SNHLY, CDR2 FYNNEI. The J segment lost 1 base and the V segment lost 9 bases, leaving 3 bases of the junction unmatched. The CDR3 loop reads CASTGQGNTEAFF. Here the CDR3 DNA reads TGTGCCAGTACGGGACAGGGGAACACTGAAGCTTTCTTT.

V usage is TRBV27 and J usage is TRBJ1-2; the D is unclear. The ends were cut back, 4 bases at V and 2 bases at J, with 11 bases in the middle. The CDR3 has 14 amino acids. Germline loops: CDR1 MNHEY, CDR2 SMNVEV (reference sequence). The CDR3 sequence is CASSSSEGNYGYTF. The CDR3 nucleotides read TGTGCCAGCAGTTCTTCCGAGGGCAACTATGGCTACACCTTC.

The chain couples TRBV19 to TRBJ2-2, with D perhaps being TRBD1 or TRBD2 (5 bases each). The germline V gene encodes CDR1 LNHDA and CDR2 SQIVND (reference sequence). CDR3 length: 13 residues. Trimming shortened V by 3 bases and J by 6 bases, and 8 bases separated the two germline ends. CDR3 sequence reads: CASSIRDPGELFF. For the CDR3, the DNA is TGTGCCAGTAGTATTAGGGACCCCGGGGAGCTGTTTTTT.

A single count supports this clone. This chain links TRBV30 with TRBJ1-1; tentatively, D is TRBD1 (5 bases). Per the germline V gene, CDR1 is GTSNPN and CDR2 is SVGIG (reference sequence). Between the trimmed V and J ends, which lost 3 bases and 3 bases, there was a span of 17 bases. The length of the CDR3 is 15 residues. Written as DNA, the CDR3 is TGTGCCTGGAGCCTACGGAGGGGTGGGGACACTGAAGCTTTCTTT. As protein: CAWSLRRGGDTEAFF.